Below are 23 T cell receptor beta chains sequenced from a single sample in a study of T cells in Graves' hyperthyroidism and ophthalmopathy. Researchers took RNA transcripts and amplified the TCR beta CDR3 regions from them. During a first-round RT-PCR of the TCR CDR3, the HTBI primer set was used. TCRdb re-called the multiplex PCR reads with MiXCR, one entry per CDR3 protein. Among about 380,000 distinct CDR3 sequences listed, roughly 13% were seen once. Material for sequencing was blood. The receptors originated from a man younger than 40 with Graves' hyperthyroidism that later progressed to Graves' ophthalmopathy.

This clonotype was found many times. The chain links TRBV11-3 to TRBJ1-1; 10 positions agree with TRBD1. The CDR3 sequence is 12 residues long. Germline CDR1 SGHNT, CDR2 YENEEA. V dropped 6 bases and J dropped 5; count of bases not matched to a gene: 0. CDR3 sequence: CASRGQGTEAFF. The CDR3 bases are TGTGCCAGCAGGGGACAGGGGACTGAAGCTTTCTTT.

This clonotype was detected only a few times. The gene calls are TRBV10-3 and TRBJ1-1; D unclear. This CDR3 spans 11 amino acids. Germline values: CDR1 ENHRY, CDR2 SYGVKD. The V end was cut by 10 bases, the J end by 1 base, with 7 bases between. CDR3 loop: CATAGNTEAFF. The DNA of the CDR3 is TGTGCCACCGCCGGGAACACTGAAGCTTTCTTT.

The V gene is TRBV7-9, the J gene TRBJ1-1; D remains unclear. Trimming took 6 bases from V and 2 from J, leaving 7 bases between them. The CDR3 runs to 12 residues. Germline lookup yields CDR1 SEHNR and CDR2 FQNEAQ (reference sequence). Here the CDR3 DNA reads TGTGCCAGCAGATCGCCAAACACTGAAGCTTTCTTT. This gives the protein CASRSPNTEAFF.

About this clonotype: Given a much more abundant clone one base away, this may be a read error. The genes are TRBV6-1 and TRBJ1-5; the D is unclear. CDR3 size: 14 residues. Germline CDR1 and CDR2: MNHNS and SASEGT. The CDR3 protein is CGSSEALGNQPQHF. The CDR3, as DNA: TGTGGCAGCAGTGAAGCGCTCGGAAATCAGCCCCAGCATTTT.

As regards this clonotype: A much larger clone differs from this one at a single base, so this may be a read error. V is TRBV11-3 and J is TRBJ1-1; D is perhaps TRBD1 (6 bases). The CDR3 contains 14 residues. Germline V gives CDR1 SGHNT, CDR2 YENEEA. This CDR3 reads CASGLGGTGTEAFF. In DNA, the CDR3 is TGTGCCAGCGGCTTAGGGGGGACGGGCACTGAAGCTTTCTTT.

This clonotype appeared a few times. The DNA of the CDR3 is TGCAGTGCTAGCAACTATCAGGGTGTGAAGACCCAGTACTTC. Translated: CSASNYQGVKTQYF. The V call is TRBV20-1, the J call TRBJ2-5; TRBD1 might be the D (5 bases). CDR1 is DFQATT, CDR2 SNEGSKA, per germline (reference sequence). V lost 3 bases and J lost 6, with 17 bases in between. The CDR3 is made up of 14 amino acids.

In its sample, this clonotype was seen many times. V gene TRBV5-1 combines with J gene TRBJ1-5, with D possibly being TRBD1 (5 bases). The V gene's germline CDR1 is SGHRS and CDR2 YFSETQ. This CDR3 has 14 amino acids. The V and J ends lost 4 bases and 3 bases respectively, with 11 bases between them. DNA of the CDR3: TGCGCCAGCAGCGAACAGGTGTTCAATCAGCCCCAGCATTTT. Amino acid sequence: CASSEQVFNQPQHF.

This clonotype was seen at least ten times. The V and J genes are TRBV3-1 and TRBJ1-1; D call uncertain. This CDR3 is built from 12 residues. Germline V gene sequence: CDR1 LGHDT, CDR2 YNNKEL (reference sequence). Trimming removed 5 bases from V and 10 bases from J, with 14 bases in between. The CDR3 region is CASSSPGAGAFF. The CDR3 DNA reads TGTGCCAGCAGCTCCCCGGGTGCAGGAGCTTTCTTT.

This clonotype was counted at least ten times. The chain is built from TRBV2 and TRBJ1-1; perhaps TRBD1 as D (5 bases). Germline V gives CDR1 SNHLY, CDR2 FYNNEI. Trimming took off 7 bases at V and 1 base at J, with 10 bases between the two ends. The CDR3 has 13 residues. The CDR3 is CASTGITNTEAFF. The CDR3 region has the DNA TGTGCCAGCACAGGGATCACGAACACTGAAGCTTTCTTT.

This clonotype has a count of ten or more. The chain carries TRBV7-9 and TRBJ2-3, with D maybe TRBD1 (6 bases). Trimming took 5 bases from V and 3 from J, leaving 21 bases between them. The CDR3 is made up of 17 amino acids. In germline, CDR1 is SEHNR, CDR2 FQNEAQ (reference sequence). The CDR3 sequence is CASSPTLGQSGTDTQYF. In DNA form, the CDR3 reads TGTGCCAGCAGCCCCACTTTAGGACAGAGTGGTACAGATACGCAGTATTTT. The full variable domain, completed using reference TRBV7-9 and TRBJ2-3, is DTGVSQNPRHKITKRGQNVTFRCDPISEHNRLYWYRQTLGQGPEFLTYFQNEAQLEKSRLLSDRFSAERPKGSFSTLEIQRTEQGDSAMYLCASSPTLGQSGTDTQYFGPGTRLTVL.

This clonotype was observed a handful of times. The chain carries TRBV6-5 and TRBJ1-4; TRBD1 matches at 7 bases. Trimming took 3 bases from V and 10 from J; bases not matched to a gene: 14. The CDR3 is 16 amino acids. Germline V lookup: CDR1 MNHEY, CDR2 SVGAGI. CDR3 DNA: TGTGCCAGCAGTTATATAGACAGGGCCAGCCCTGGAAAACTGTTTTTT. Its translation is CASSYIDRASPGKLFF.

There are a few counts of this clonotype. V gene TRBV20-1 combines with J gene TRBJ1-5; D remains ambiguous. Germline values: CDR1 DFQATT, CDR2 SNEGSKA (reference sequence). This CDR3 comprises 14 residues. The CDR3, as DNA: TGCACTGTTCCTGGACCCTATAGCAATCAGCCCCAGCATTTT. Its translation: CTVPGPYSNQPQHF.

Many counts were recorded for this clonotype. CDR3 loop: CASSLSRTGVTYEQYF. The CDR3 DNA is TGTGCCAGCAGTTTATCCCGAACAGGAGTTACCTACGAGCAGTACTTC. The V gene is TRBV28, the J gene TRBJ2-7; TRBD1 might be the D (5 bases). This CDR3 region has 16 residues. Trimming took 1 base from V and 2 from J, leaving 15 bases between them. The germline V gene encodes CDR1 MDHEN and CDR2 SYDVKM. Full variable domain (rest looked up from reference TRBV28 and TRBJ2-7): DVKVTQSSRYLVKRTGEKVFLECVQDMDHENMFWYRQDPGLGLRLIYFSYDVKMKEKGDIPEGYSVSREKKERFSLILESASTNQTSMYLCASSLSRTGVTYEQYFGPGTRLTVT.

This clonotype was seen repeatedly, ten times or more. The CDR3 sequence: CATSDLNWPYEQYF. CDR3 nucleotide sequence: TGTGCCACCAGTGATTTGAATTGGCCTTACGAGCAGTACTTC. The gene calls are TRBV24-1 and TRBJ2-7; D call uncertain. V was pared by 0 bases and J by 4 bases, with 9 bases between. CDR1 is KGHDR, CDR2 SFDVKD, per germline. The CDR3 covers 14 residues.

This clonotype was found a few times. The CDR3: CAREETGPTYEQYF. CDR3 nucleotide sequence: TGTGCCAGGGAGGAGACAGGGCCGACCTACGAGCAGTACTTC. This chain connects TRBV19 to TRBJ2-7; 7 nucleotides match TRBD1. The germline V gene has CDR1 LNHDA and CDR2 SQIVND (reference sequence). V was pared by 9 bases and J by 2 bases, with 10 bases of the junction left unmatched. CDR3 length: 14 residues.

Ten or more counts support this clonotype. V is TRBV5-1 and J is TRBJ2-2; D may be TRBD1 (5 bases). Trimming left V 5 bases short and J 0 bases short, with 11 bases between. The CDR3 consists of 15 residues. CDR1 SGHRS and CDR2 YFSETQ come from the germline V gene. The CDR3 region is CASRQGHTNTGELFF. The CDR3, as DNA: TGCGCCAGCAGGCAAGGACATACGAACACCGGGGAGCTGTTTTTT.

V usage is TRBV20-1 and J usage is TRBJ2-5, with a weak D call TRBD2 (5 bases). CDR3 length equals 13 residues. V lost 0 bases and J lost 4, with 9 bases in between. Germline assignment: CDR1 DFQATT and CDR2 SNEGSKA (reference sequence). Written as DNA, the CDR3 is TGCAGTGCTAGAGACGGGGATGGAGAGACCCAGTACTTC. It codes for CSARDGDGETQYF.

The sample holds many counts of this clonotype. The rearrangement uses TRBV20-1 and TRBJ2-3; a possible D gene is TRBD2 (5 bases). Germline V gene sequence: CDR1 DFQATT, CDR2 SNEGSKA (reference sequence). The CDR3 contains 13 residues. V was shortened by 5 bases and J by 5 bases, with 14 bases between the two germline ends. CDR3 protein: CSAPRTGEDTQYF. In DNA, the CDR3 is TGCAGTGCTCCTCGGACCGGGGAAGATACGCAGTATTTT.

The rearrangement uses TRBV24-1 and TRBJ2-2; 9 bases agree with TRBD1. The germline CDR1 and CDR2 sequences are KGHDR and SFDVKD. J was trimmed by 4 bases and V by 4 bases; bases with no gene match: 6. This CDR3 has 16 amino acids. CDR3 nucleotide sequence: TGTGCCACCAGTGAACCGGACAGGGGAGTCACCGGGGAGCTGTTTTTT. As protein: CATSEPDRGVTGELFF.

This clonotype was recorded many times. The chain combines TRBV7-9 with TRBJ2-5; D is unresolved. V lost 1 base to trimming and J lost 4 bases, with 10 bases between them. CDR1 SEHNR and CDR2 FQNEAQ come from the germline V gene (reference sequence). This CDR3 has 14 residues. The CDR3 sequence is CASSLVGFGETQYF. As DNA, the CDR3 is TGTGCCAGCAGCTTAGTAGGGTTTGGAGAGACCCAGTACTTC.

J is TRBJ2-3 and V is TRBV4-1, with unresolved D. CDR3 length: 13 residues. The germline V gene encodes CDR1 MGHRA and CDR2 YSYEKL. Trimming took off 2 bases at V and 6 bases at J, with 9 bases between the two ends. This chain's CDR3 is CASSQTQYDTQYF. The CDR3 DNA sequence: TGCGCCAGCAGCCAAACCCAGTATGATACGCAGTATTTT.

The table lists this clonotype with many counts. This chain connects TRBV20-1 to TRBJ2-7, with D possibly TRBD1 on 5 matching bases. CDR3 size: 11 residues. Trimming stripped 6 bases from V and 7 bases from J, with 13 bases between. Germline V gene data show CDR1 as DFQATT and CDR2 as SNEGSKA (reference sequence). CDR3 DNA sequence: TGCAGTGCCAACCCATCAGGGGAGCAGTACTTC. Translating it yields CSANPSGEQYF.

This clonotype was observed a few times. The chain employs TRBV4-1 and TRBJ1-1; tentatively, D is TRBD1 (5 bases). CDR1 is MGHRA, CDR2 YSYEKL, per germline. Deletions cut 1 base from V and 0 bases from J, with 9 bases between. The CDR3 loop spans 15 amino acids. CDR3 nucleotides: TGCGCCAGCAGCCAAGTGGACACAGTGAACACTGAAGCTTTCTTT. It is translated as CASSQVDTVNTEAFF.